This T cell receptor (beta chain) comes out of a study of T cells in narcolepsy. Study overall: Donors had narcolepsy type 1 or type 2, or were healthy controls. Study findings and constraints: Same-patient CSF and blood CD4+ T cell clonotypes included HCRT-specific and TRIB2-specific autoreactive ones.

Germline V gene sequence: CDR1 SGHRS, CDR2 YFSETQ. The CDR3 has 18 residues. V trimming: 7 bases; J trimming: 9 bases; junction bases outside the gene matches: 21. Measured with immunoSEQ multiplex PCR; TCRdb has only the in-frame clones, and not every one. The table lists 30,000 or so clones, roughly four fifths of them singletons. On this clone itself: What it recognizes is unknown.

This rearrangement joins TRBV5-1 to TRBJ2-1, with 11 positions matching TRBD2. The TCR was taken from a human donor with narcolepsy. The sequenced sample consisted of CD45RA- memory CD4+ T cells from PBMCs. CDR3 region: CASFEPPLTSGSNSEQFF. CDR3 nucleotide sequence: TGCGCCAGCTTCGAACCCCCTCTAACTAGCGGGAGTAACTCTGAGCAGTTCTTC.